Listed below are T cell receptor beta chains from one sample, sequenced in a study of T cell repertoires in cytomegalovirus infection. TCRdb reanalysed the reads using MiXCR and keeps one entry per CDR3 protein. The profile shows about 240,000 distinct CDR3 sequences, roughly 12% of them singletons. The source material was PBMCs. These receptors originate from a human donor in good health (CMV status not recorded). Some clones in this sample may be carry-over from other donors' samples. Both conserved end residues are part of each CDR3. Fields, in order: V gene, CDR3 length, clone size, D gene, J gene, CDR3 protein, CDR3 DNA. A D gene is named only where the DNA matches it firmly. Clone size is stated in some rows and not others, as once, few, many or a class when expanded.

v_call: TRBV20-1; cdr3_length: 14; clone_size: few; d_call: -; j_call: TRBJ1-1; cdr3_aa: CSARDLVSGTEAFF; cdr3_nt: TGCAGTGCTAGAGATCTGGTCAGCGGCACTGAAGCTTTCTTT
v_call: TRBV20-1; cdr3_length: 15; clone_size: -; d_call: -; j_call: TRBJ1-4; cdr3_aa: CSARGNRPGDEKLFF; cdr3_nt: TGCAGTGCTAGAGGGAACAGGCCAGGGGATGAAAAACTGTTTTTT
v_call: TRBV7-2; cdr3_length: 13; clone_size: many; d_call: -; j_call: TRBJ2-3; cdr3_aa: CASSLPVLDTQYF; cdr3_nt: TGTGCCAGCAGCTTACCCGTCTTAGATACGCAGTATTTT
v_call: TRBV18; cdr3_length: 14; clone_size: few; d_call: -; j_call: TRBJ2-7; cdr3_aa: CASSPPSLSYEQYF; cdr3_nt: TGTGCCAGCTCACCACCGTCTCTCTCCTACGAGCAGTACTTC
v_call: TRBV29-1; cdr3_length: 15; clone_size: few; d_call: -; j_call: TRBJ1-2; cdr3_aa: CSVEDRKGMNYGYTF; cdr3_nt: TGCAGCGTTGAAGATCGAAAAGGAATGAACTATGGCTACACCTTC
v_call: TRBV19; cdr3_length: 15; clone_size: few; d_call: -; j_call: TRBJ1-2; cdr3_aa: CASSTDGARNYGYTF; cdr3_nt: TGTGCCAGTAGTACGGACGGAGCCCGGAACTATGGCTACACCTTC
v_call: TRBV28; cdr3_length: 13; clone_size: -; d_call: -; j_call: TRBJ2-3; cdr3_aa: CALTRAGTDTQYF; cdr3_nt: TGTGCGCTTACAAGGGCTGGCACAGATACGCAGTATTTT
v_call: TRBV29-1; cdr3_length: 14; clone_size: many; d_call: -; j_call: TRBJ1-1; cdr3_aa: CSVDTQGWNTEAFF; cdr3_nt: TGCAGCGTTGATACCCAGGGCTGGAACACTGAAGCTTTCTTT
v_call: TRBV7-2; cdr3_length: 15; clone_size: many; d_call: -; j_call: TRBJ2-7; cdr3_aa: CASSPRRGQTYEQYF; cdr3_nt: TGTGCCAGCAGCCCTCGCAGAGGGCAGACCTACGAGCAGTACTTC
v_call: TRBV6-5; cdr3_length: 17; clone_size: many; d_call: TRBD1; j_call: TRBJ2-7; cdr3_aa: CASSYSLGQASVGEQYF; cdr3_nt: TGTGCCAGCAGTTACTCATTGGGACAGGCGAGCGTCGGCGAGCAGTACTTC
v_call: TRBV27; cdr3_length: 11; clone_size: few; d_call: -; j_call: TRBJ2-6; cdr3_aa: CASSEDGVLTF; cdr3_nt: TGTGCCAGCAGTGAAGACGGCGTCCTGACTTTC
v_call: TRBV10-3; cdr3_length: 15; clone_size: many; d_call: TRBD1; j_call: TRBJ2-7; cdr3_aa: CAITLGTGGSYEQYF; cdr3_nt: TGTGCCATCACCCTTGGGACAGGGGGCTCCTACGAGCAGTACTTC
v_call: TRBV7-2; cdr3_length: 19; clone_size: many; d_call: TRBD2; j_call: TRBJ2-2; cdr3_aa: CASSVLGTSSYSNTGELFF; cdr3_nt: TGTGCCAGCAGCGTCTTAGGGACTAGCAGCTATTCGAACACCGGGGAGCTGTTTTTT
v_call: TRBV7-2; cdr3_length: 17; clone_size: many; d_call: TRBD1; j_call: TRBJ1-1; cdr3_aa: CASSLRAGGQGNTEAFF; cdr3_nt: TGTGCCAGCAGCTTAAGGGCCGGGGGACAGGGCAACACTGAAGCTTTCTTT